These 20 T cell receptor beta chains were all obtained from the same sample, sequenced in a study of patients and donors after allogeneic stem cell transplantation. TCRdb redid the calling of the RT-PCR reads with MiXCR, one entry per CDR3 protein. The sample records about 200,000 distinct CDR3 sequences, about 40% being singletons. Source material: blood, either unsorted or a sorted T cell fraction (not recorded which). The receptors stem from a human donor who was either an allogeneic HSCT recipient or a stem cell or donor lymphocyte infusion donor (not recorded which). It is not recorded whose cells these are; they may come from a transplant donor.

The J gene is TRBJ1-1, the V gene TRBV7-9, with no clear D. Trimming removed 2 bases at V and 0 bases at J, with 7 bases between. The CDR3 runs to 14 residues. The germline V gene has CDR1 SEHNR and CDR2 FQNEAQ (reference sequence). The CDR3 loop is CASSLIGVNTEAFF. Here the CDR3 DNA reads TGTGCCAGCAGCTTAATCGGGGTGAACACTGAAGCTTTCTTT.

The chain recombines TRBV7-2 with TRBJ1-5; perhaps TRBD1 as D (6 bases). Germline V gene data show CDR1 as SGHTA and CDR2 as FQGNSA. There are 14 residues in the CDR3. The V end was cut by 1 base, the J end by 7 bases, with 11 bases between. CDR3 coding DNA: TGTGCCAGCAGCTTAGGAGGGGGAGGACAGCCCCAGCATTTT. This codes for CASSLGGGGQPQHF.

The chain carries TRBV28 and TRBJ2-7; 7 nucleotides match TRBD2. The ends lost 4 bases at V and 4 bases at J; junction bases unmatched: 7. The CDR3 runs to 14 residues. CDR1 MDHEN and CDR2 SYDVKM come from the germline V gene. CDR3 nucleotides: TGTGCCAGCAGTTCCTTAGCGGGCCTTTACGAGCAGTACTTC. Protein sequence: CASSSLAGLYEQYF. The whole variable domain, remainder taken from reference TRBV28 and TRBJ2-7, is DVKVTQSSRYLVKRTGEKVFLECVQDMDHENMFWYRQDPGLGLRLIYFSYDVKMKEKGDIPEGYSVSREKKERFSLILESASTNQTSMYLCASSSLAGLYEQYFGPGTRLTVT.

This clonotype has at least ten counts. The V call is TRBV4-1, the J call TRBJ1-1; possible D gene TRBD1, 5 bases. Looked up from germline, CDR1 is MGHRA and CDR2 is YSYEKL. V shed 3 bases and J shed 1 base, with 6 bases lying between them. The CDR3 is 13 residues long. CDR3 in amino acids: CASSQGPNTEAFF. The DNA of the CDR3 is TGCGCCAGCAGCCAGGGACCGAACACTGAAGCTTTCTTT.

This clonotype was recorded a few times. This chain joins TRBV5-6 and TRBJ1-5, with a weak D call TRBD1 (6 bases). Trimming removed 1 base at V and 6 bases at J, with 14 bases between. This CDR3 has 15 amino acids. CDR1 and CDR2 from the germline V gene are SGHDT and YYEEEE. This chain's CDR3 is CASSLYRVASQPQHF. The CDR3 nucleotides read TGTGCCAGCAGCTTGTACAGGGTTGCCAGTCAGCCCCAGCATTTT.

The chain is built from TRBV20-1 and TRBJ1-1; a possible D gene is TRBD1 (5 bases). CDR1 DFQATT and CDR2 SNEGSKA come from the germline V gene (reference sequence). The CDR3 spans 11 residues. Written as DNA, the CDR3 is TGCAGGGGGGAACTGGGGACTGAAGCTTTCTTT. Translated: CRGELGTEAFF.

The chain is built from TRBV19 and TRBJ1-1; D remains ambiguous. The CDR3 loop spans 14 amino acids. The germline V gene encodes CDR1 LNHDA and CDR2 SQIVND (reference sequence). The ends were cut back, 4 bases at V and 1 base at J, with 10 bases in the middle. The CDR3 region has the DNA TGTGCCAGTAGTACCACCTGGGAGAACACTGAAGCTTTCTTT. Translating gives CASSTTWENTEAFF.

A single count supports this clonotype. This sequence joins TRBV20-1 and TRBJ2-5; no firm D call. The CDR3 is 12 amino acids. With 3 bases removed from V and 5 bases from J, the gap between germline ends came to 10 bases. Germline CDR1 and CDR2: DFQATT and SNEGSKA (reference sequence). The CDR3 coding sequence is TGCAGTGCTAGCAGGTCACTGGAGACCCAGTACTTC. The encoded protein is CSASRSLETQYF.

This clonotype was counted only a few times. The J gene is TRBJ2-3, the V gene TRBV12-3 or TRBV12-4; a weak D match, TRBD1 (6 bases). CDR3 length: 16 amino acids. The V gene lost 3 bases and the J gene lost 0 bases, with 13 bases spanning the gap. The CDR3 spells CASSFRGGSSTDTQYF. DNA for the CDR3: TGTGCCAGCAGTTTTAGAGGGGGATCAAGCACAGATACGCAGTATTTT.

This chain uses TRBV12-3 or TRBV12-4 with TRBJ2-1, with D possibly being TRBD2 (5 bases). CDR3 length: 17 residues. The germline V and J ends were trimmed by 2 bases and 8 bases, with 22 bases remaining between them. The CDR3 spells CASSLLLVQDLNDEQFF. CDR3 DNA: TGTGCCAGCAGTTTATTGTTAGTGCAGGACTTAAACGATGAGCAGTTCTTC.

The V gene is TRBV9, the J gene TRBJ1-1; the D gene is possibly TRBD1 (6 bases). V was cut by 2 bases and J by 0 bases, with 11 bases left in between. Germline V gene sequence: CDR1 SGDLS, CDR2 YYNGEE. The CDR3 spans 15 residues. Here the CDR3 reads CASSVRRDMNTEAFF. The CDR3 nucleotides read TGTGCCAGCAGCGTGCGAAGGGACATGAACACTGAAGCTTTCTTT. The complete variable domain, with remaining parts taken from reference TRBV9 and TRBJ1-1, reads DSGVTQTPKHLITATGQRVTLRCSPRSGDLSVYWYQQSLDQGLQFLIQYYNGEERAKGNILERFSAQQFPDLHSELNLSSLELGDSALYFCASSVRRDMNTEAFFGQGTRLTVV.

V gene TRBV12-3 or TRBV12-4 combines with J gene TRBJ2-3; 7 bases are a match to TRBD2. The length of the CDR3 is 14 residues. The V and J ends lost 0 bases and 6 bases, in that order; junction bases with no gene match: 3. CDR3 DNA: TGTGCCAGCAGTTTAGCGGGAGGGTCCGATACGCAGTATTTT. Encoded protein: CASSLAGGSDTQYF.

The genes are TRBV7-2 and TRBJ2-1, with 7 nucleotides matching TRBD2. Trimming at V came to 1 base and at J to 9 bases, leaving 9 bases not matched to a gene. Per germline, CDR1 SGHTA and CDR2 FQGNSA. The CDR3 has 15 amino acids. CDR3 sequence reads: CASSLDLRESGEQFF. DNA of the CDR3: TGTGCCAGCAGCTTAGATTTGCGGGAGTCTGGTGAGCAGTTCTTC.

The chain is built from TRBV15 and TRBJ2-2; TRBD1 might be the D (6 bases). The germline V gene encodes CDR1 LNHNV and CDR2 YYDKDF (reference sequence). The CDR3 covers 15 residues. Trimming pared 6 bases from V and 4 bases from J, leaving 15 bases between. This CDR3 reads CATRRTEGGTGELFF. CDR3 in DNA: TGTGCCACCAGAAGGACAGAAGGGGGCACCGGGGAGCTGTTTTTT.

This clonotype was counted only a few times. The chain links TRBV20-1 to TRBJ1-5; TRBD1 agrees at 7 bases. CDR3 size: 14 residues. V dropped 3 bases and J dropped 3; count of bases not matched to a gene: 5. Germline V lookup: CDR1 DFQATT, CDR2 SNEGSKA (reference sequence). The CDR3 DNA is TGCAGTGCTAGCGAAGGGACAGACAATCAGCCCCAGCATTTT. Translated, it gives CSASEGTDNQPQHF.

The V gene is TRBV5-5, the J gene TRBJ2-7; 9 nucleotides line up with TRBD2. Germline lookup yields CDR1 SGHKS and CDR2 YYEKEE (reference sequence). Trimming cost V 2 bases and J 2 bases; bases outside gene matches: 5. This CDR3 comprises 15 residues. CDR3 protein: CASSLTSGSPYEQYF. The CDR3 DNA is TGTGCCAGCAGCTTAACTAGCGGGTCGCCCTACGAGCAGTACTTC.

V and J are TRBV5-1 and TRBJ1-2, with 8 bases fitting TRBD1. Germline V CDR1 and CDR2: SGHRS, YFSETQ. The V and J ends lost 4 bases and 2 bases, in that order; junction bases with no gene match: 7. This CDR3 is 15 amino acids long. This CDR3 reads CASSPGDRPNYGYTF. The CDR3, as DNA: TGCGCCAGCAGCCCGGGGGACAGGCCGAACTATGGCTACACCTTC.

The rearrangement uses TRBV29-1 and TRBJ2-1, with 8 bases identical to TRBD2. This CDR3 has 14 amino acids. Trimming cost V 7 bases and J 1 base; bases outside gene matches: 6. Germline CDR1 SQVTM, CDR2 ANQGSEA. CDR3 protein: CSAGLDHSYNEQFF. The CDR3 DNA sequence: TGCAGCGCGGGACTAGACCATTCCTACAATGAGCAGTTCTTC.

This chain links TRBV27 with TRBJ1-2, with TRBD1 matching 7 bases. J gave up 7 bases and V 4 bases, and 12 bases lay outside the gene matches. From germline, CDR1 is MNHEY and CDR2 SMNVEV (reference sequence). The CDR3 extends over 15 amino acids. The CDR3 DNA follows: TGTGCCAGCAGTTCTCCCCAGGGGGGCTCATCTGGCTACACCTTC. Amino acid sequence: CASSSPQGGSSGYTF.

This clonotype was detected only a few times. The V call is TRBV4-3, the J call TRBJ1-2; TRBD1 matches 9 bases. Germline V gene data show CDR1 as LGHNA and CDR2 as YSLEER. The CDR3 runs to 17 residues. V shed 0 bases, J shed 4 bases, and the junction held 9 bases outside the gene matches. The CDR3 region has the DNA TGCGCCAGCAGCCAAGATCTGTCGAGGACAGGGGTCTATGGCTACACCTTC. This encodes CASSQDLSRTGVYGYTF.